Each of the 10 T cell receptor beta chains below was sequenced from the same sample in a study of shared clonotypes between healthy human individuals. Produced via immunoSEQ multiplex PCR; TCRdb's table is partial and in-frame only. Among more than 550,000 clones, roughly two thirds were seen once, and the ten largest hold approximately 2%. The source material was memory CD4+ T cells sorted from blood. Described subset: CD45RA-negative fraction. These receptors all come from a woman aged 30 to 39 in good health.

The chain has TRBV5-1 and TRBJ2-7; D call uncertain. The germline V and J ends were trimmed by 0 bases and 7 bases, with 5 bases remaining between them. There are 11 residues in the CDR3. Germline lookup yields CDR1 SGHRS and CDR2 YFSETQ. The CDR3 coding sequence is TGCGCCAGCAGCTTGGAACTGGAGCAGTACTTC. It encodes CASSLELEQYF.

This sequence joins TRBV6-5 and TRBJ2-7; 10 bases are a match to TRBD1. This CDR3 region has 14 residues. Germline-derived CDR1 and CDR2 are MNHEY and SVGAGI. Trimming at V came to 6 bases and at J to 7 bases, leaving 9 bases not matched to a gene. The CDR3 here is CASRRTGGDREQYF. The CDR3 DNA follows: TGTGCCAGCAGGCGGACAGGGGGGGATCGGGAGCAGTACTTC.

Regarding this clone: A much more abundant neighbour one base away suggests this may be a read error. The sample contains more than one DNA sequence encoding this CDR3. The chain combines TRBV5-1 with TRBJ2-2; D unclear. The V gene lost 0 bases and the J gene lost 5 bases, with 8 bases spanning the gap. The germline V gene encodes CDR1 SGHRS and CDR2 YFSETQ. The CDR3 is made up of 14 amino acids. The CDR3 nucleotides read TGCGCCAGCAGCTTGGGGACGGCTACCGGGGAGCTGTTTTTT. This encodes CASSLGTATGELFF.

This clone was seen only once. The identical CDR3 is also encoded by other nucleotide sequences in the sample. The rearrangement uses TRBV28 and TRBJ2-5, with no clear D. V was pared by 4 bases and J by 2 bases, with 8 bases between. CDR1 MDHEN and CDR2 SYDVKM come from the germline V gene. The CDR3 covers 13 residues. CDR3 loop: CASSSGGQETQYF. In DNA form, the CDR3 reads TGTGCCAGCAGTTCGGGTGGGCAAGAGACCCAGTACTTC. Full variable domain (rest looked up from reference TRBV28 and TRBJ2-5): DVKVTQSSRYLVKRTGEKVFLECVQDMDHENMFWYRQDPGLGLRLIYFSYDVKMKEKGDIPEGYSVSREKKERFSLILESASTNQTSMYLCASSSGGQETQYFGPGTRLLVL.

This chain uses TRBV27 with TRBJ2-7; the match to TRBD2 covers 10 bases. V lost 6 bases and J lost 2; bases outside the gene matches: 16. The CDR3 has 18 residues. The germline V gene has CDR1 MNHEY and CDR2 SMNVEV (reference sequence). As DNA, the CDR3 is TGTGCCAGCAGGCCCGACACTTTCACTAGCGGGGTCCCCTACGAGCAGTACTTC. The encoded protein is CASRPDTFTSGVPYEQYF.

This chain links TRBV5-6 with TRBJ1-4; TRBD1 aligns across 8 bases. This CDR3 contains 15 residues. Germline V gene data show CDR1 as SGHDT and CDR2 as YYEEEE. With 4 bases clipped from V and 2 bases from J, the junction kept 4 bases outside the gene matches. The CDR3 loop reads CASSLRTGTNEKLFF. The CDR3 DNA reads TGTGCCAGCAGCCTCCGGACAGGGACTAATGAAAAACTGTTTTTT.

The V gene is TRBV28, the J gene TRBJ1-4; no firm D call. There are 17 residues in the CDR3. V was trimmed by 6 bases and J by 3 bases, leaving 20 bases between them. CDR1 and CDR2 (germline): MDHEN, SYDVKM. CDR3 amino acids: CASREPRLDTSNEKLFF. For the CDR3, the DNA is TGTGCCAGCAGGGAGCCTAGACTAGACACATCTAATGAAAAACTGTTTTTT.

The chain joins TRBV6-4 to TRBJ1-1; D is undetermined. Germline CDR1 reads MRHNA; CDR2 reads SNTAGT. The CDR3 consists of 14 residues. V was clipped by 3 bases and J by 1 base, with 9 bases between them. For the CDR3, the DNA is TGTGCCAGCAGTGATACCTCAGAGAACACTGAAGCTTTCTTT. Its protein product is CASSDTSENTEAFF.

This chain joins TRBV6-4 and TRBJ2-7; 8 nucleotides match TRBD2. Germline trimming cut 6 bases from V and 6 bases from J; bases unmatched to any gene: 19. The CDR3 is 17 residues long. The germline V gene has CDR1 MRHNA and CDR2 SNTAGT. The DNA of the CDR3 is TGTGCCAGCAGCATAGTGGGGATTATAGCGGGACGGCGCGAGCAGTACTTC. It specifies CASSIVGIIAGRREQYF.

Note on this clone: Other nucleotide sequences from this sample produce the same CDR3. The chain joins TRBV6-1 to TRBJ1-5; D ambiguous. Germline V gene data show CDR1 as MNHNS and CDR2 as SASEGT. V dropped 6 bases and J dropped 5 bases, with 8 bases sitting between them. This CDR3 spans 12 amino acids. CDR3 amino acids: CASRPGDQPQHF. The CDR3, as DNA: TGTGCCAGCAGACCCGGGGATCAGCCCCAGCATTTT.